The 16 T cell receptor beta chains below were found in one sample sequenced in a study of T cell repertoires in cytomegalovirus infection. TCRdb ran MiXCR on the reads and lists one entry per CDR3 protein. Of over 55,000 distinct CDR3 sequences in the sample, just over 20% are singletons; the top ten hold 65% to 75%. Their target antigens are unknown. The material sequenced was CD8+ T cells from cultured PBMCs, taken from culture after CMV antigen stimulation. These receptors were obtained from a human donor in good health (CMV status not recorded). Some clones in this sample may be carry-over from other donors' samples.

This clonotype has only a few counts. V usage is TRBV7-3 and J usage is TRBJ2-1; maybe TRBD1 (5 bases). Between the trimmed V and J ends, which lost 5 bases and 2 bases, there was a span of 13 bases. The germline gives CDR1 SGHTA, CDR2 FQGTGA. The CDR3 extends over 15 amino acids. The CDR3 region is CASSDDVGPYNEQFF. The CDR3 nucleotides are TGTGCCAGCAGCGATGATGTGGGGCCCTACAATGAGCAGTTCTTC.

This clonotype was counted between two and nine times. In DNA, the CDR3 is TGTGCCAGCACCTACGGGACAGGTGATGGCTACACCTTC. Encoded protein: CASTYGTGDGYTF. V is TRBV28 and J is TRBJ1-2; 8 positions agree with TRBD1. The CDR3 has 13 amino acids. V lost 7 bases to trimming and J lost 6 bases; unmatched junction nucleotides: 7. Germline V gene lookup returns CDR1 MDHEN and CDR2 SYDVKM.

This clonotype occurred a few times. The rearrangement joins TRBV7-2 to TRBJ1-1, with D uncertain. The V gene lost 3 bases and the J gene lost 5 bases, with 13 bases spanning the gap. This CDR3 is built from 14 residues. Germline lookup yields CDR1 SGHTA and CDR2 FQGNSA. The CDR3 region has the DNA TGTGCCAGCAGCTTGAAGGTCTGGAGGACTGAAGCTTTCTTT. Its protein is CASSLKVWRTEAFF.

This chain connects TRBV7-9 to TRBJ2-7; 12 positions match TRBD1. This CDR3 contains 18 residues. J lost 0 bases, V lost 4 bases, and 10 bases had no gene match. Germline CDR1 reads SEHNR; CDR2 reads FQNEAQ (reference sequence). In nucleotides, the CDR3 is TGTGCCAGCAGCTCCCCGGGACAGGGGGCGACGAACTCCTACGAGCAGTACTTC. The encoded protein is CASSSPGQGATNSYEQYF. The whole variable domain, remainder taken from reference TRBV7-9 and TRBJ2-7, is DTGVSQNPRHKITKRGQNVTFRCDPISEHNRLYWYRQTLGQGPEFLTYFQNEAQLEKSRLLSDRFSAERPKGSFSTLEIQRTEQGDSAMYLCASSSPGQGATNSYEQYFGPGTRLTVT.

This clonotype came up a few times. CDR3: CASSLLGNANTEAFF. The CDR3 bases are TGTGCCAGCAGCTTGTTAGGGAATGCGAACACTGAAGCTTTCTTT. The J gene is TRBJ1-1, the V gene TRBV5-5, with D unclear. Trimming took off 1 base at V and 1 base at J, with 11 bases between the two ends. The CDR3 length is 15 residues. In germline, CDR1 is SGHKS, CDR2 YYEKEE (reference sequence).

The CDR3 spells CASSSLDSPNTEAFF. In DNA form, the CDR3 reads TGTGCCAGCAGTTCACTGGACAGCCCGAACACTGAAGCTTTCTTT. This chain joins TRBV12-3 or TRBV12-4 and TRBJ1-1; a weak D match, TRBD1 (6 bases). Trimming shortened V by 4 bases and J by 1 base, and 13 bases separated the two germline ends. The CDR3 has 15 amino acids.

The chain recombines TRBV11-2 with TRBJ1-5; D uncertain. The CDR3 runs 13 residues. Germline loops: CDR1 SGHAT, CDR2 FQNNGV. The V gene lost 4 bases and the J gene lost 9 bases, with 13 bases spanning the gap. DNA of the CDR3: TGTGCCAGCAGCTCGGACGGGGTAGGGCCCCAGCATTTT. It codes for CASSSDGVGPQHF.

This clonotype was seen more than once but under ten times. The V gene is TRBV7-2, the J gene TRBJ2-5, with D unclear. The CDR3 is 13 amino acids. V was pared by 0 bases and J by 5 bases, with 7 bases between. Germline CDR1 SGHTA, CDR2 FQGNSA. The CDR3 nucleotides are TGTGCCAGCAGCTTAGCGGTGGGGGAGACCCAGTACTTC. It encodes CASSLAVGETQYF.

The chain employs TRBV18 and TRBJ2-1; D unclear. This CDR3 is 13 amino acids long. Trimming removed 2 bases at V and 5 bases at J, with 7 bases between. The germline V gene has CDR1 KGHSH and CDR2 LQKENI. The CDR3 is CASSPAAHNEQFF. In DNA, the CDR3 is TGTGCCAGCTCACCAGCAGCGCACAATGAGCAGTTCTTC.

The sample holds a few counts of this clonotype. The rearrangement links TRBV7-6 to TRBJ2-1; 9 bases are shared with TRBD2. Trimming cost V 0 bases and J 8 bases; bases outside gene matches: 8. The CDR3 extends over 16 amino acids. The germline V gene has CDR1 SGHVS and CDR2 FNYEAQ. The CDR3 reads CASSLAGGGALHEQFF. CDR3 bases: TGTGCCAGCAGCTTAGCGGGCGGGGGGGCCCTCCATGAGCAGTTCTTC.

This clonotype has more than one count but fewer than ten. The CDR3 DNA sequence: TGTGCCAGCAGATTCGGCGGAGAAAACATTCAGTACTTC. Its translation: CASRFGGENIQYF. The chain uses TRBV12-3 or TRBV12-4 and TRBJ2-4; D gene ambiguous. This CDR3 is 13 amino acids long. The V gene lost 6 bases and the J gene lost 5 bases, with 11 bases spanning the gap.

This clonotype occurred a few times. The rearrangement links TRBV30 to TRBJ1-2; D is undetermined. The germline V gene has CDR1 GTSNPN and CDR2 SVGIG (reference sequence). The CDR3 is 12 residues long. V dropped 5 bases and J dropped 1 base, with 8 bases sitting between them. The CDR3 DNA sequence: TGTGCCTGGGATCCGGTTAACTATGGCTACACCTTC. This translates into CAWDPVNYGYTF.

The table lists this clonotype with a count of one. Written as DNA, the CDR3 is TGTGCCAGCAGAGGGGAGCCCGGGAACACTGAAGCTTTCTTT. It is translated as CASRGEPGNTEAFF. This rearrangement joins TRBV7-6 to TRBJ1-1, with D possibly being TRBD1 (5 bases). V was clipped by 6 bases and J by 1 base, with 12 bases between them. Germline values: CDR1 SGHVS, CDR2 FNYEAQ. CDR3 length: 14 amino acids.

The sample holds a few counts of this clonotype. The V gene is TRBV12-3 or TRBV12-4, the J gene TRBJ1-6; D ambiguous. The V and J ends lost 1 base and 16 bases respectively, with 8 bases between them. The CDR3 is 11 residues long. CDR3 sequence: CASSLGAELHF. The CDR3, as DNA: TGTGCCAGCAGTTTAGGGGCCGAACTCCACTTT.

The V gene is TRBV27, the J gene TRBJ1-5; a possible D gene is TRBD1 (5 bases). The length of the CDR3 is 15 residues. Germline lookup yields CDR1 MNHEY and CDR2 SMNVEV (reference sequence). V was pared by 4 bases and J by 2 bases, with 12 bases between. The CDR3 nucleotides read TGTGCCAGCAGTTCCCGCAGGGAGGGCAATCAGCCCCAGCATTTT. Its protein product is CASSSRREGNQPQHF.

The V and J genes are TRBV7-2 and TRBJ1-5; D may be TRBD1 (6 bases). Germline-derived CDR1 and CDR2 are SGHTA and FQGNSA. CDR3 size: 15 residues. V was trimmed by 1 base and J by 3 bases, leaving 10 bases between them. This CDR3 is CASSLGQGINQPQHF. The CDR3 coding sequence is TGTGCCAGCAGCTTAGGGCAGGGGATCAATCAGCCCCAGCATTTT.